This T cell receptor beta chain comes out of a study of cytomegalovirus exposure and HLA in healthy donors listed by TCRdb under 2017. Looking at the study overall: A later analysis indicated that the 120 validation repertoires were generated on the platform also employed for the approximately 670 repertoires of the first cohort. The study aimed to test whether signatures of past pathogen exposure could be identified by cataloging public T cell receptors. Along with the approximately 700-subject first cohort, a separate validation cohort of over a hundred different subjects was used. High-throughput TCR immunosequencing, statistical association of individual TCRs with disease status, and machine learning were combined to predict cytomegalovirus infection status. Overall study results and their limits: According to the authors, the approach could potentially be generalized to other disease states and immunological phenotypes. In the study, approximately 160 TCR beta chains were listed as associated with cytomegalovirus. Three of the identified cytomegalovirus-associated TCR beta chains were confirmed in vitro to be specific for cytomegalovirus antigens. A later analysis lacked HLA typing for the validation cohort, so it scored co-occurrence in that cohort across all 130 or so repertoires. While some public TCRs were present in many individuals, most TCR sequences turned up only very rarely across donors. Subsequent analysis determined that TCRs grouped into clusters in the first cohort also showed a tendency toward co-occurrence across the 120 or so validation repertoires, and 94% of cluster scores exceeded 0. In both the original and validation cohorts, the classifier was reported to diagnose cytomegalovirus status with high specificity and sensitivity.

Separate from the approximately 700-subject first cohort, the validation cohort of roughly 110 subjects was the group to which the donors belonged. Concerning this clone: Its antigen target is currently unknown. Within one base of it there is no much larger clone, and no base qualities were kept.

The CDR3 contains 16 residues, cysteine and phenylalanine counted. This entry keeps only the CDR3 DNA: 48 bases, framed from base 1. Taken from the germline V gene, the CDR1 and CDR2 loops are MNHEY and SVGAGI. Relative to germline, V is missing 2 bases and J is missing 2 bases, with 5 bases of the junction outside any gene match. Libraries were built with the immunoSEQ multiplex PCR assay. Under the source paper's analysis protocol: A statistical classification framework was developed to diagnose cytomegalovirus status using the catalog of TCR beta chain sequences. TCRdb took over this immuneACCESS table, retaining in-frame rearrangements with V and J assigned. Such tables are incomplete; in checked studies, under half of the missing clones stem from an unresolved V gene, and the remainder is unexplained. That table furnishes V, J and clone size, whereas the DNA furnished D and trimming. For this sample the table gives about 50,000 clones, of which 93% were detected only once. The top ten constitute under 2% of the sample.

The origin of this receptor is a woman younger than 35 in good health and CMV-seropositive. The rearrangement combines TRBV6-5 with TRBJ2-3, with TRBD2 matching 9 junction bases. Sequenced input: PBMCs. This receptor has the CDR3 CASSYEAGGPTDTQYF. The DNA sequence follows: TGTGCCAGCAGTTACGAAGCGGGGGGTCCCACAGATACGCAGTATTTT.